These 25 T cell receptor beta chains were sequenced from one sample in a study of T-cell reconstitution after alpha-beta-depleted transplantation in children. A library of TCRbeta sequences, prepared with unique molecular identifiers, was generated. TCRdb processed the PCR reads anew with MiXCR; each CDR3 protein has one entry. The table records some 80,000 distinct CDR3 sequences, around 18% of them present only once. The specimen comprised PBMCs, mostly from graft donor cells, sampled 360 days after TCRalphabeta/CD19-depleted stem cell transplant. The receptors stem from a male patient aged 2-15 years who had a stem cell transplant for acute lymphoblastic leukemia, so the T cells may come from the graft donor.

This chain connects TRBV5-1 to TRBJ1-1, with 7 bases that match TRBD1. J lost 4 bases, V lost 3 bases, and 9 bases had no gene match. Germline V CDR1 and CDR2: SGHRS, YFSETQ. The CDR3 is 15 residues long. CDR3 amino acids: CASSSFHRGSTEAFF. The CDR3 bases are TGCGCCAGCAGCTCTTTTCACAGGGGAAGCACTGAAGCTTTCTTT. Complete variable domain (other parts from reference TRBV5-1 and TRBJ1-1): KAGVTQTPRYLIKTRGQQVTLSCSPISGHRSVSWYQQTPGQGLQFLFEYFSETQRNKGNFPGRFSGRQFSNSRSEMNVSTLELGDSALYLCASSSFHRGSTEAFFGQGTRLTVV.

This chain uses TRBV12-3 or TRBV12-4 with TRBJ1-1; no definite D call. The ends were cut back, 0 bases at V and 1 base at J, with 6 bases in the middle. The CDR3 is made up of 14 amino acids. Written as DNA, the CDR3 is TGTGCCAGCAGTTTAGCCCCAGGGAACACTGAAGCTTTCTTT. Translating it yields CASSLAPGNTEAFF.

This clonotype was seen more than once but under ten times. The chain is built from TRBV6-5 and TRBJ2-1; 7 bases are a match to TRBD2. In germline, CDR1 is MNHEY, CDR2 SVGAGI. This CDR3 spans 15 amino acids. With 0 bases clipped from V and 7 bases from J, the junction kept 6 bases outside the gene matches. CDR3 protein: CASSYSGRARNEQFF. The CDR3 DNA reads as TGTGCCAGCAGTTACTCGGGGAGGGCCCGGAATGAGCAGTTCTTC.

The chain has TRBV2 and TRBJ2-5; 9 bases match TRBD1. From germline, CDR1 is SNHLY and CDR2 FYNNEI. The J segment lost 5 bases and the V segment lost 10 bases, leaving 5 bases of the junction unmatched. The CDR3 covers 12 residues. In nucleotides, the CDR3 is TGTGCCAAGACAGGGGGGGGGGAGACCCAGTACTTC. This codes for CAKTGGGETQYF. The full variable domain, with the rest looked up from reference TRBV2 and TRBJ2-5, is EPEVTQTPSHQVTQMGQEVILRCVPISNHLYFYWYRQILGQKVEFLVSFYNNEISEKSEIFDDQFSVERPDGSNFTLKIRSTKLEDSAMYFCAKTGGGETQYFGPGTRLLVL.

This clonotype was counted many times. The rearrangement uses TRBV7-9 and TRBJ2-1, with D maybe TRBD1 (5 bases). The CDR3 loop spans 14 amino acids. The V end was cut by 4 bases, the J end by 8 bases, with 15 bases between. Germline CDR1 SEHNR, CDR2 FQNEAQ (reference sequence). CDR3 nucleotide sequence: TGTGCCAGCAGCTCCAGACAGATTTTGGATGAGCAGTTCTTC. Protein product: CASSSRQILDEQFF.

This clonotype was seen at least ten times. The chain joins TRBV3-1 to TRBJ1-1; TRBD1 aligns across 7 bases. Germline V gene lookup returns CDR1 LGHDT and CDR2 YNNKEL (reference sequence). J was trimmed by 0 bases and V by 0 bases; bases with no gene match: 7. The CDR3 extends over 17 amino acids. Here the CDR3 DNA reads TGTGCCAGCAGCCAAGAATTAGGGGGCCACTTGAACACTGAAGCTTTCTTT. Translating it yields CASSQELGGHLNTEAFF.

In its sample, this clonotype was seen a few times. This could be a read error, since a much larger clone is one nucleotide away. V is TRBV20-1 and J is TRBJ2-1, with 11 bases that match TRBD2. Germline trimming cut 5 bases from V and 0 bases from J; bases unmatched to any gene: 6. Germline CDR1 reads DFQATT; CDR2 reads SNEGSKA (reference sequence). The CDR3 has 16 residues. This CDR3 is CSAQGLAAYSYNEQFF. CDR3 coding DNA: TGCAGTGCTCAGGGACTAGCGGCCTACTCCTACAATGAGCAGTTCTTC.

Only a few counts were recorded for this clonotype. This chain links TRBV4-1 with TRBJ2-7, with 7 bases aligning to TRBD1. The CDR3 extends over 15 amino acids. V lost 5 bases to trimming and J lost 2 bases; unmatched junction nucleotides: 9. CDR1 is MGHRA and CDR2 is YSYEKL in the germline V gene. This CDR3 is CASSKGTAAPYEQYF. As DNA, the CDR3 is TGCGCCAGCAGCAAGGGGACAGCCGCCCCCTACGAGCAGTACTTC.

This clonotype occurred a few times. The J gene is TRBJ2-1, the V gene TRBV4-1; 9 bases map to TRBD2. In germline, CDR1 is MGHRA, CDR2 YSYEKL. The CDR3 loop spans 15 amino acids. After removal of 2 bases from V and 4 bases from J, the junction contained 3 bases not matched to a gene. The CDR3 coding sequence is TGCGCCAGCAGCCAAAGACTAGCGGAGTACAATGAGCAGTTCTTC. This gives the protein CASSQRLAEYNEQFF.

This clonotype came up many times. The chain joins TRBV5-5 to TRBJ2-1, with 7 bases aligning to TRBD1. Unmatched junction bases numbered 21, after V lost 2 bases and J lost 7 bases. Germline V gene data show CDR1 as SGHKS and CDR2 as YYEKEE (reference sequence). The CDR3 covers 19 residues. In nucleotides, the CDR3 is TGTGCCAGCAGCTTAACCCTAAGACAACCGGGACAGTGGAAGAATGAGCAGTTCTTC. Translation gives CASSLTLRQPGQWKNEQFF.

This clonotype came up a few times. J is TRBJ2-7 and V is TRBV20-1; 9 nucleotides agree with TRBD1. This CDR3 is built from 14 residues. Germline V gene lookup returns CDR1 DFQATT and CDR2 SNEGSKA (reference sequence). With V trimmed by 2 bases and J by 4 bases, 6 bases remained unmatched. Here the CDR3 DNA reads TGCAGTGCTAGACCAGGGACAGGGACTTACGAGCAGTACTTC. It yields the protein CSARPGTGTYEQYF.

Only a few counts were recorded for this clonotype. The chain links TRBV12-3 or TRBV12-4 to TRBJ1-2; no clear D gene. Trimming took off 7 bases at V and 8 bases at J, with 11 bases between the two ends. This CDR3 comprises 11 residues. CDR3 bases: TGTGCCAGCACCCGACGTGGCGGCTACACCTTC. Translation: CASTRRGGYTF.

In its sample, this clonotype was seen a few times. The chain recombines TRBV7-2 with TRBJ2-7; D might be TRBD1 (6 bases). In germline, CDR1 is SGHTA, CDR2 FQGNSA. Trimming removed 1 base at V and 0 bases at J, with 10 bases between. This CDR3 region has 15 residues. The CDR3 nucleotides are TGTGCCAGCAGCTTAGGGGGGACAATCTCCTACGAGCAGTACTTC. The encoded protein is CASSLGGTISYEQYF.

The rearrangement joins TRBV12-3 or TRBV12-4 to TRBJ2-7; TRBD2 matches at 7 bases. CDR3 length: 14 amino acids. The ends lost 3 bases at V and 5 bases at J; junction bases unmatched: 7. The CDR3 DNA reads as TGTGCCAGCAGTTTTGGTAGCGGGCTGGACGAGCAGTACTTC. The encoded protein is CASSFGSGLDEQYF.

The chain joins TRBV6-5 to TRBJ2-7; tentatively, D is TRBD1 (6 bases). The V end was cut by 5 bases, the J end by 6 bases, with 8 bases between. From germline, CDR1 is MNHEY and CDR2 SVGAGI. The CDR3 extends over 11 amino acids. This chain's CDR3 is CASSDRIEQYF. DNA of the CDR3: TGTGCCAGCAGTGACAGGATCGAGCAGTACTTC.

This clonotype was recorded a few times. The chain links TRBV3-1 to TRBJ2-5; perhaps D is TRBD1 or TRBD2 (5 bases each). V was shortened by 4 bases and J by 3 bases, with 15 bases between the two germline ends. This CDR3 spans 15 amino acids. Germline V gene data show CDR1 as LGHDT and CDR2 as YNNKEL (reference sequence). The CDR3 loop reads CASSPHRLQEETQYF. The CDR3 region has the DNA TGTGCCAGCAGCCCCCATAGACTACAGGAAGAGACCCAGTACTTC.

The chain is built from TRBV7-9 and TRBJ2-4; D remains unclear. CDR1 is SEHNR, CDR2 FQNEAQ, per germline (reference sequence). Trimming stripped 2 bases from V and 6 bases from J, with 5 bases between. This CDR3 spans 12 amino acids. This chain's CDR3 is CASSLNLNIQYF. The CDR3 DNA is TGTGCCAGCAGCTTAAACTTAAACATTCAGTACTTC.

V is TRBV6-2 or TRBV6-3 and J is TRBJ2-1; 9 bases line up with TRBD2. Germline V lookup: CDR1 MNHEY, CDR2 SVGEGT. This CDR3 contains 20 residues. J was trimmed by 4 bases and V by 3 bases; bases with no gene match: 19. CDR3 DNA: TGTGCCAGCAGTTATACCGCGGGGGGACGCACTAGCGGGCGTTACAATGAGCAGTTCTTC. Protein sequence: CASSYTAGGRTSGRYNEQFF.

The chain employs TRBV7-9 and TRBJ1-1; D is undetermined. Germline V CDR1 and CDR2: SEHNR, FQNEAQ (reference sequence). The CDR3 has 12 amino acids. With 5 bases removed from V and 5 bases from J, the gap between germline ends came to 9 bases. The CDR3 is CASSLGPTEAFF. Here the CDR3 DNA reads TGTGCCAGCAGCCTAGGACCGACTGAAGCTTTCTTT.

The chain has TRBV18 and TRBJ2-3; D may be TRBD2 (6 bases). The germline V gene encodes CDR1 KGHSH and CDR2 LQKENI. The CDR3 is made up of 17 amino acids. The V and J ends lost 2 bases and 4 bases respectively, with 19 bases between them. CDR3 coding DNA: TGTGCCAGCTCACCAGTCTCGGCTAGCGTTAGACCAGATACGCAGTATTTT. Translation: CASSPVSASVRPDTQYF.

This clonotype has just a few counts. The gene calls are TRBV5-5 and TRBJ2-7; D perhaps matches TRBD2 (6 bases). V gave up 4 bases and J gave up 0 bases, with 14 bases separating them. Germline assignment: CDR1 SGHKS and CDR2 YYEKEE (reference sequence). The CDR3 contains 15 residues. This CDR3 is CASSVRDWASYEQYF. CDR3 nucleotides: TGTGCCAGCAGCGTCCGGGACTGGGCCTCCTACGAGCAGTACTTC. Using reference TRBV5-5 and TRBJ2-7 for the parts outside the CDR3, the full variable domain is DAGVTQSPTHLIKTRGQQVTLRCSPISGHKSVSWYQQVLGQGPQFIFQYYEKEERGRGNFPDRFSARQFPNYSSELNVNALLLGDSALYLCASSVRDWASYEQYFGPGTRLTVT.

The chain links TRBV24-1 to TRBJ2-5, with D possibly being TRBD1 (6 bases). This CDR3 has 16 amino acids. V was clipped by 1 base and J by 4 bases, with 15 bases between them. In germline, CDR1 is KGHDR, CDR2 SFDVKD. The CDR3 region has the DNA TGTGCCACCAGTGATTTCGGCAGGGGTGGGGGAGAGACCCAGTACTTC. Amino acids: CATSDFGRGGGETQYF.

V and J are TRBV3-1 and TRBJ2-1, with TRBD2 matching 11 bases. Trimming removed 6 bases from V and 6 bases from J; junction bases left unmatched: 22. The CDR3 is made up of 20 amino acids. Germline V gene sequence: CDR1 LGHDT, CDR2 YNNKEL (reference sequence). The CDR3 region has the DNA TGTGCCAGCAGACCTAATGACCTGGGGCCACTAGCGGGAGCGTCCAATGAGCAGTTCTTC. The encoded protein is CASRPNDLGPLAGASNEQFF.

J is TRBJ2-1 and V is TRBV4-1; 7 bases match TRBD1. V was pared by 3 bases and J by 6 bases, with 8 bases of the junction left unmatched. CDR1 is MGHRA and CDR2 is YSYEKL in the germline V gene. The CDR3 runs 15 residues. CDR3 DNA sequence: TGCGCCAGCAGCCAGGATTGGACAGGACTCAATGAGCAGTTCTTC. As protein: CASSQDWTGLNEQFF.

The chain has TRBV5-1 and TRBJ2-1; weak D call: TRBD2 (5 bases). Germline V CDR1 and CDR2: SGHRS, YFSETQ. V lost 0 bases and J 0 bases, leaving 10 bases between the germline ends. This CDR3 has 16 amino acids. CDR3 in DNA: TGCGCCAGCAGCTTGGCCCGGAGGATCTCCTACAATGAGCAGTTCTTC. Translation gives CASSLARRISYNEQFF.